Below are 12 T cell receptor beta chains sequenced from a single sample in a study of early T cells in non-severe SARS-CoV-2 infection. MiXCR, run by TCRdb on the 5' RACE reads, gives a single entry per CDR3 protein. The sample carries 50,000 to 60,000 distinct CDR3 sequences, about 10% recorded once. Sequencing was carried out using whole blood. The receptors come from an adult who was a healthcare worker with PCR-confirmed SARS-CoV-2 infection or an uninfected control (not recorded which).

The CDR3 protein is CASSLKENYGYTF. As DNA, the CDR3 is TGTGCCAGCAGCCTGAAAGAAAACTATGGCTACACCTTC. The rearrangement joins TRBV14 to TRBJ1-2; D call uncertain. The CDR3 is 13 amino acids. V lost 4 bases and J lost 2, with 8 bases in between. The germline gives CDR1 SGHDN, CDR2 FVKESK.

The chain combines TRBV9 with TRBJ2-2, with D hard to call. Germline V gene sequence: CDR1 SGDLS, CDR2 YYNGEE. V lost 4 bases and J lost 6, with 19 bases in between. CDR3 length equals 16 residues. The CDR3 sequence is CASSPRQRFSPGELFF. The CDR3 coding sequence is TGTGCCAGCAGCCCACGCCAAAGGTTCTCGCCCGGGGAGCTGTTTTTT. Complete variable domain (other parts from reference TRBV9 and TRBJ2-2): DSGVTQTPKHLITATGQRVTLRCSPRSGDLSVYWYQQSLDQGLQFLIQYYNGEERAKGNILERFSAQQFPDLHSELNLSSLELGDSALYFCASSPRQRFSPGELFFGEGSRLTVL.

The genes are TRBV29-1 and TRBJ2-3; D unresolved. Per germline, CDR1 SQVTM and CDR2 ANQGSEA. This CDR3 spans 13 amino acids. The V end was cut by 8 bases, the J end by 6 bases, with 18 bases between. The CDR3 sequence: CSIPGTAPDTQYF. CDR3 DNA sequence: TGCAGCATCCCCGGAACTGCCCCCGATACGCAGTATTTT.

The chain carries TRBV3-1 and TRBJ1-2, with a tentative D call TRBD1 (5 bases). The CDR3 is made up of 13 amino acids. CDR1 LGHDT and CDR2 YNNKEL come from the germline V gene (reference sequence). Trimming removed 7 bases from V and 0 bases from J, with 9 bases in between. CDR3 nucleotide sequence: TGTGCCAGCACTGGGGGGACTAACTATGGCTACACCTTC. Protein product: CASTGGTNYGYTF.

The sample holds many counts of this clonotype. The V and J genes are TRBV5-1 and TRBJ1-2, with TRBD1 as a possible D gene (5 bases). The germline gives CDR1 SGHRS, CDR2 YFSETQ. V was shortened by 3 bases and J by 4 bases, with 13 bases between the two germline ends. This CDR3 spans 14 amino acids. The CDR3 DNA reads TGCGCCAGCAGCTCAACCGGGACGGCCTATGGCTACACCTTC. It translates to CASSSTGTAYGYTF. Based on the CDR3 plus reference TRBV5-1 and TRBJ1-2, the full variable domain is KAGVTQTPRYLIKTRGQQVTLSCSPISGHRSVSWYQQTPGQGLQFLFEYFSETQRNKGNFPGRFSGRQFSNSRSEMNVSTLELGDSALYLCASSSTGTAYGYTFGSGTRLTVV.

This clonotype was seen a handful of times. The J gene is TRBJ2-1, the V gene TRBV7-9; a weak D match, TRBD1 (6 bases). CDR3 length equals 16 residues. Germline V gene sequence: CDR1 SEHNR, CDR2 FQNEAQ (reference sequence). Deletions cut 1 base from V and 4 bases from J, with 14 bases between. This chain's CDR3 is CASSLGTGTKYNEQFF. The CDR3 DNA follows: TGTGCCAGCAGCTTAGGTACCGGGACAAAATACAATGAGCAGTTCTTC.

The CDR3 DNA reads as TGCGCCAGCAGCTTGGCCGGCAGGGGAGCAGATACGCAGTATTTT. Its protein product is CASSLAGRGADTQYF. This chain connects TRBV5-1 to TRBJ2-3, with D perhaps matching TRBD1 (6 bases). V was clipped by 0 bases and J by 4 bases, with 12 bases between them. Germline assignment: CDR1 SGHRS and CDR2 YFSETQ. This CDR3 contains 15 residues.

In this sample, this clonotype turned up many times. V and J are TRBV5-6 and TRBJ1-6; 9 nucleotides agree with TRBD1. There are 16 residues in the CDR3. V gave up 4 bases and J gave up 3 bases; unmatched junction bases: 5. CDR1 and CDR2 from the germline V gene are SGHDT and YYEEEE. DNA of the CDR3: TGTGCCAGCAGCGGGGACAGGGCTAGCTATAATTCACCCCTCCACTTT. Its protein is CASSGDRASYNSPLHF.

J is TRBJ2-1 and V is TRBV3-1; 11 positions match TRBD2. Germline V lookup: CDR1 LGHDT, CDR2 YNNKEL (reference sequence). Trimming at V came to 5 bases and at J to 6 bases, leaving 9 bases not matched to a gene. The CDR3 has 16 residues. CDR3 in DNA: TGTGCCAGCAGCAAAATAGCGGGGGGGAAACTCAATGAGCAGTTCTTC. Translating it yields CASSKIAGGKLNEQFF.

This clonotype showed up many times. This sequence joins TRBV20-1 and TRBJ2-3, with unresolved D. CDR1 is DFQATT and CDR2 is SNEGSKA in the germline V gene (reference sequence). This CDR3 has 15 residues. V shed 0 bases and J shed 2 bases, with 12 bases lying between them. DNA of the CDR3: TGCAGTGCTAGAGACCCCCTAAGAGCCACAGATACGCAGTATTTT. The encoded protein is CSARDPLRATDTQYF.

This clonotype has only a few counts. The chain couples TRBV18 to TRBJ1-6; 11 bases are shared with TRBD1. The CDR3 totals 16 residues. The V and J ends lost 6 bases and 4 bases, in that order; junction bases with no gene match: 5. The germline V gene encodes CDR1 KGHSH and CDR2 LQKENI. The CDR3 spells CASSDRGRGYNSPLHF. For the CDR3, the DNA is TGTGCCAGCTCGGACAGGGGGCGCGGGTATAATTCACCCCTCCACTTT.

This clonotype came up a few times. For the CDR3, the DNA is TGCGCCAGCAGCTACGGACAGGGCGTGCCTGGCTACACCTTC. Translation gives CASSYGQGVPGYTF. The chain links TRBV4-1 to TRBJ1-2; TRBD1 agrees at 8 bases. The CDR3 loop spans 14 amino acids. CDR1 MGHRA and CDR2 YSYEKL come from the germline V gene. Trimming took 5 bases from V and 7 from J; bases not matched to a gene: 9.